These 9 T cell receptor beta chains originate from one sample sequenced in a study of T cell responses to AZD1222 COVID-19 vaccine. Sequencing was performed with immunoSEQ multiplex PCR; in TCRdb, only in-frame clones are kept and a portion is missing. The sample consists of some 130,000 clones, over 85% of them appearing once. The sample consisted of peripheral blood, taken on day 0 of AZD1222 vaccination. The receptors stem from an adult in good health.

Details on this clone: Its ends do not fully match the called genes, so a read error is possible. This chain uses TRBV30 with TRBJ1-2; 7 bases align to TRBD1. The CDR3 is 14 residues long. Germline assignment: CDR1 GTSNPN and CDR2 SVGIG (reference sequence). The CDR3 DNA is TGTGCGTGGAGGCTAAGGGACAGCCCGTATGGCTACACCTTC. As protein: CAWRLRDSPYGYTF. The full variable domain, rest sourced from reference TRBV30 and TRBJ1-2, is SQTIHQWPATLVQPVGSPLSLECTVEGTSNPNLYWYRQAAGRGLQLLFYSVGIGQISSEVPQNLSASRPQDRQFILSSKKLLLSDSGFYLCAWRLRDSPYGYTFGSGTRLTVV.

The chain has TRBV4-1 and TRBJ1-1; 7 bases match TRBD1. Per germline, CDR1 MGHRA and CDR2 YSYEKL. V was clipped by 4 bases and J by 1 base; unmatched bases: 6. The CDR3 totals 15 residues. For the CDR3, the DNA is TGCGCCAGCAGCCGCGACAGGGTATGGAACACTGAAGCTTTCTTT. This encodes CASSRDRVWNTEAFF.

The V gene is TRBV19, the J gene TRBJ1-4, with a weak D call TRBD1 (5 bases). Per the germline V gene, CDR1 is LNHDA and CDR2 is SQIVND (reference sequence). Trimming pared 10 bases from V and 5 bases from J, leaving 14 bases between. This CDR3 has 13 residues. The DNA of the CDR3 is TGTGCCACCGAAGACAGCCGGAATGAAAAACTGTTTTTT. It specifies CATEDSRNEKLFF.

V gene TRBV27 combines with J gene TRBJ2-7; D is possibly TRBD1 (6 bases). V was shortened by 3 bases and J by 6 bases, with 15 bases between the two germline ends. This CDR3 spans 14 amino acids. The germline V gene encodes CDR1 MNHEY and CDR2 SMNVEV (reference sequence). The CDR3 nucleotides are TGTGCCAGCAGTTTCTCCAGGGGCCTAGGCGAGCAGTACTTC. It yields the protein CASSFSRGLGEQYF.

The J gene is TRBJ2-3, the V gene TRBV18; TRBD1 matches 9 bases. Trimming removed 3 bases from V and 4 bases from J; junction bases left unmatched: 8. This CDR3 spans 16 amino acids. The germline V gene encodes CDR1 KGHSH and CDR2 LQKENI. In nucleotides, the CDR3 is TGTGCCAGCTCACCTTGGGACAGGGAGATCGCAGATACGCAGTATTTT. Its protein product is CASSPWDREIADTQYF.

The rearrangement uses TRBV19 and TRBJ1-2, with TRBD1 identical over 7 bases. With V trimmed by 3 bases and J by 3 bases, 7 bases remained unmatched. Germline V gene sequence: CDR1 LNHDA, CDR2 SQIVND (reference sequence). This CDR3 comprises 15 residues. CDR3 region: CASSIAQGRDYGYTF. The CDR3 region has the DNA TGTGCCAGTAGTATTGCACAGGGGAGAGACTATGGCTACACCTTC.

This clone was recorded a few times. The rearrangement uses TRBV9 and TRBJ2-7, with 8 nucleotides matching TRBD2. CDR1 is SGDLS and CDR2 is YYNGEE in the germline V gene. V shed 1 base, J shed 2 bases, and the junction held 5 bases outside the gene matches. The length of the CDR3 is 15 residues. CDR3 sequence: CASSVTREGTYEQYF. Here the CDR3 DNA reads TGTGCCAGCAGCGTAACACGGGAGGGAACCTACGAGCAGTACTTC. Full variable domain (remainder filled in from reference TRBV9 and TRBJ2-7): DSGVTQTPKHLITATGQRVTLRCSPRSGDLSVYWYQQSLDQGLQFLIQYYNGEERAKGNILERFSAQQFPDLHSELNLSSLELGDSALYFCASSVTREGTYEQYFGPGTRLTVT.

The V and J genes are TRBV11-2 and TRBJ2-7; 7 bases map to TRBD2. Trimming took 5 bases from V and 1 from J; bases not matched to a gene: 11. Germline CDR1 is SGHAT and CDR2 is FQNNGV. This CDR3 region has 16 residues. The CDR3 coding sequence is TGTGCCAGCAGCGCAGGGTGGGCGGGAGTTTCCTACGAGCAGTACTTC. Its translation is CASSAGWAGVSYEQYF.

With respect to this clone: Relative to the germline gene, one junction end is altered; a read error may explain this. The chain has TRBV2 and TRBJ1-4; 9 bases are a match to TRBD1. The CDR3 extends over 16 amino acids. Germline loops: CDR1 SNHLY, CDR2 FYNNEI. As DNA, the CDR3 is TGTGCCAGCAGGGTCGGGACAGGGAGGGTGAATGAAAAACTACGCTTT. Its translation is CASRVGTGRVNEKLRF.